A single sample gave rise to the 21 T cell receptor beta chains below, sequenced in a study of graft-versus-host responses after intestinal transplantation (dated by TCRdb to the early 2020s). No cognate antigen is known for these TCRs. Interpreted using the paper, the time point label stands for: cells obtained before transplantation from donor or recipient. Library preparation used the immunoSEQ multiplex PCR assay. As stored in TCRdb, this immuneACCESS dataset retains in-frame rearrangements with V and J assigned. A fraction of the clones does not appear; measured against another copy, unresolved V genes explain less than half of the discrepancy, and the remainder lacks a known reason. The sample table contains some 88,000 clones; only one count was recorded for more than 85% of them. The leading ten clones occupy approximately 2% of the sample. The sample in question was unstimulated CD8+ T cells sorted from spleen or lymph node cells, obtained before intestinal transplant. These receptors all come from a human donor who received an intestinal transplant.

This clone has a handful of counts. The rearrangement uses TRBV6-1 and TRBJ2-7, with TRBD2 matching 9 bases. Germline lookup yields CDR1 MNHNS and CDR2 SASEGT. The CDR3 is 16 amino acids. With 3 bases clipped from V and 2 bases from J, the junction kept 8 bases outside the gene matches. Here the CDR3 reads CASSDETAGGPYEQYF. In DNA form, the CDR3 reads TGTGCCAGCAGTGATGAGACCGCGGGGGGGCCCTACGAGCAGTACTTC.

The J gene is TRBJ1-2, the V gene TRBV5-6; D possibly corresponds to TRBD1 (5 bases). V was cut by 0 bases and J by 8 bases, with 20 bases left in between. CDR3 size: 16 residues. Germline V gene data show CDR1 as SGHDT and CDR2 as YYEEEE. Here the CDR3 reads CASSLAEGTPRDGYTF. The CDR3 coding sequence is TGTGCCAGCAGCTTGGCGGAAGGGACTCCCAGGGACGGCTACACCTTC.

This rearrangement joins TRBV7-2 to TRBJ2-7, with D perhaps TRBD2 (6 bases). The germline V and J ends were trimmed by 1 base and 2 bases, with 9 bases remaining between them. From germline, CDR1 is SGHTA and CDR2 FQGNSA. The CDR3 is 14 amino acids. This CDR3 reads CASSLESGPYEQYF. The CDR3, as DNA: TGTGCCAGCAGCTTAGAGAGCGGGCCCTACGAGCAGTACTTC.

The rearrangement links TRBV9 to TRBJ2-7; TRBD2 matches at 8 bases. This CDR3 contains 13 residues. With V trimmed by 4 bases and J by 5 bases, 5 bases remained unmatched. CDR1 is SGDLS and CDR2 is YYNGEE in the germline V gene. CDR3 DNA: TGTGCCAGCAGCCCCTCGGGGGGGGACGAGCAGTACTTC. This codes for CASSPSGGDEQYF.

CDR3: CASSVEQGSPQETQYF. In DNA form, the CDR3 reads TGTGCCAGCAGCGTAGAGCAGGGCTCCCCACAGGAGACCCAGTACTTC. This chain joins TRBV9 and TRBJ2-5, with D possibly matching TRBD1 (5 bases). The CDR3 length is 16 residues. V lost 0 bases and J lost 5, with 17 bases in between. Germline values: CDR1 SGDLS, CDR2 YYNGEE.

V usage is TRBV2 and J usage is TRBJ1-1; 7 nucleotides line up with TRBD1. From germline, CDR1 is SNHLY and CDR2 FYNNEI. With 5 bases clipped from V and 5 bases from J, the junction kept 8 bases outside the gene matches. The CDR3 consists of 14 residues. CDR3 bases: TGTGCCAGCAGTATGACAGGGAGTGATACTGAAGCTTTCTTT. Its translation: CASSMTGSDTEAFF.

This clone has just a few counts. The rearrangement uses TRBV4-3 and TRBJ2-1, with TRBD2 matching 8 bases. Germline lookup yields CDR1 LGHNA and CDR2 YSLEER. V dropped 0 bases and J dropped 3; count of bases not matched to a gene: 4. The CDR3 totals 16 residues. CDR3 nucleotides: TGCGCCAGCAGCCAAGATCGGGGGGGGTACTACAATGAGCAGTTCTTC. This gives the protein CASSQDRGGYYNEQFF.

The V gene is TRBV30, the J gene TRBJ2-3; D is unclear. CDR1 is GTSNPN and CDR2 is SVGIG in the germline V gene (reference sequence). V was shortened by 7 bases and J by 0 bases, with 11 bases between the two germline ends. CDR3 length: 13 amino acids. The CDR3 bases are TGTGCCTATCTCCTGGAGAGCACAGATACGCAGTATTTT. Translated, it gives CAYLLESTDTQYF.

The CDR3 DNA sequence: TGTGCCAGCAGCTTATGGGGCAGGAAAATCCAACACACCGGGGAGCTGTTTTTT. Its translation is CASSLWGRKIQHTGELFF. The chain has TRBV5-4 and TRBJ2-2, with a possible D match to TRBD1 (5 bases). There are 18 residues in the CDR3. Germline loops: CDR1 SGHNT, CDR2 YYREEE (reference sequence). V lost 2 bases and J lost 3, with 20 bases in between.

The V gene is TRBV7-2, the J gene TRBJ1-2, with TRBD1 matching 7 bases. CDR3 length equals 16 residues. The germline CDR1 and CDR2 sequences are SGHTA and FQGNSA. V shed 5 bases, J shed 6 bases, and the junction held 15 bases outside the gene matches. The DNA of the CDR3 is TGTGCCAGCAGCCCCGAAAACCGTTACAGGGGCGATGGCTACACCTTC. This gives the protein CASSPENRYRGDGYTF.

The chain links TRBV7-9 to TRBJ2-1, with unresolved D. CDR3 size: 13 residues. Germline CDR1 SEHNR, CDR2 FQNEAQ (reference sequence). Trimming removed 3 bases at V and 7 bases at J, with 10 bases between. CDR3 nucleotide sequence: TGTGCCAGCAGCTTCGTTTCGACTAATGAGCAGTTCTTC. Translation: CASSFVSTNEQFF.

The rearrangement joins TRBV5-6 to TRBJ2-5, with 9 bases matching TRBD1. Germline V CDR1 and CDR2: SGHDT, YYEEEE. This CDR3 region has 13 residues. Germline trimming cut 3 bases from V and 4 bases from J; bases unmatched to any gene: 1. CDR3 DNA: TGTGCCAGCAGCTCACAGGGGGCAGAGACCCAGTACTTC. Translation gives CASSSQGAETQYF. The full variable domain, its missing parts supplied by reference TRBV5-6 and TRBJ2-5, is DAGVTQSPTHLIKTRGQQVTLRCSPKSGHDTVSWYQQALGQGPQFIFQYYEEEERQRGNFPDRFSGHQFPNYSSELNVNALLLGDSALYLCASSSQGAETQYFGPGTRLLVL.

This rearrangement joins TRBV7-9 to TRBJ2-3, with D possibly being TRBD2 (5 bases). This CDR3 is built from 13 residues. CDR1 SEHNR and CDR2 FQNEAQ come from the germline V gene (reference sequence). Trimming removed 7 bases from V and 0 bases from J, with 8 bases in between. The CDR3 bases are TGTGCCAGCATTCGAGGGAGCACAGATACGCAGTATTTT. It yields the protein CASIRGSTDTQYF.

The V and J genes are TRBV11-3 and TRBJ2-1; TRBD2 matches at 7 bases. Looked up from germline, CDR1 is SGHNT and CDR2 is YENEEA. V shed 1 base, J shed 3 bases, and the junction held 3 bases outside the gene matches. CDR3 length: 15 amino acids. Here the CDR3 DNA reads TGTGCCAGCAGCTTAGCTCCGGGGGGCTACAATGAGCAGTTCTTC. Translated, it gives CASSLAPGGYNEQFF.

The V gene is TRBV30, the J gene TRBJ2-7; TRBD1 is a possible D gene (5 bases). CDR1 is GTSNPN and CDR2 is SVGIG in the germline V gene (reference sequence). The V end lost 3 bases, the J end lost 3 bases, and 15 bases lay between the germline ends. CDR3 length equals 14 residues. DNA of the CDR3: TGTGCCTGGAGATTGGACGGACATTTCTACGAGCAGTACTTC. It codes for CAWRLDGHFYEQYF.

V usage is TRBV5-6 and J usage is TRBJ2-2, with 7 bases matching TRBD1. CDR3 size: 15 residues. Germline V gene lookup returns CDR1 SGHDT and CDR2 YYEEEE. V lost 2 bases and J lost 6; bases outside the gene matches: 7. The CDR3 coding sequence is TGTGCCAGCAGCTTAGAATGGCAGGGGGCCGGGGAGCTGTTTTTT. Protein sequence: CASSLEWQGAGELFF.

The chain has TRBV5-1 and TRBJ1-2, with a weak D call TRBD1 (6 bases). The CDR3 has 15 residues. The V gene lost 1 base and the J gene lost 1 base, with 11 bases spanning the gap. Looked up from germline, CDR1 is SGHRS and CDR2 is YFSETQ. The DNA of the CDR3 is TGCGCCAGCAGCTTGAGGGGGACGGATAACTATGGCTACACCTTC. The encoded protein is CASSLRGTDNYGYTF.

With respect to this clone: The same CDR3 can be traced to other DNA sequences in this sample. The genes are TRBV7-9 and TRBJ2-1, with a weak D call TRBD1 (5 bases). Germline V gene lookup returns CDR1 SEHNR and CDR2 FQNEAQ (reference sequence). The CDR3 spans 14 residues. Trimming cost V 1 base and J 3 bases, with 7 bases left between them. For the CDR3, the DNA is TGTGCCAGCAGCTTAGGTCAGGGCTACAATGAGCAGTTCTTC. Its translation: CASSLGQGYNEQFF.

This clone came up once. The chain couples TRBV2 to TRBJ2-1, with 8 nucleotides matching TRBD2. The J segment lost 1 base and the V segment lost 6 bases, leaving 8 bases of the junction unmatched. CDR1 SNHLY and CDR2 FYNNEI come from the germline V gene. CDR3 size: 16 residues. The CDR3 coding sequence is TGTGCCAGCAGGGCTACGGGACTAGGGTCCTACAATGAGCAGTTCTTC. Translating it yields CASRATGLGSYNEQFF.

V is TRBV27 and J is TRBJ1-4, with TRBD1 matching over 7 bases. From germline, CDR1 is MNHEY and CDR2 SMNVEV (reference sequence). The CDR3 extends over 14 amino acids. V shed 5 bases, J shed 7 bases, and the junction held 7 bases outside the gene matches. The DNA for the CDR3 is TGTGCCAGCAGTCCGCCAGGGGGGACTGAAAAACTGTTTTTT. This codes for CASSPPGGTEKLFF. The whole variable domain, remainder taken from reference TRBV27 and TRBJ1-4, is EAQVTQNPRYLITVTGKKLTVTCSQNMNHEYMSWYRQDPGLGLRQIYYSMNVEVTDKGDVPEGYKVSRKEKRNFPLILESPSPNQTSLYFCASSPPGGTEKLFFGSGTQLSVL.

The gene calls are TRBV4-3 and TRBJ2-5; weak D call: TRBD1 (5 bases). Trimming pared 0 bases from V and 3 bases from J, leaving 8 bases between. Germline lookup yields CDR1 LGHNA and CDR2 YSLEER. This CDR3 comprises 14 residues. CDR3 residues: CASSQDLGEETQYF. The CDR3 DNA follows: TGCGCCAGCAGCCAAGATTTAGGGGAAGAGACCCAGTACTTC.